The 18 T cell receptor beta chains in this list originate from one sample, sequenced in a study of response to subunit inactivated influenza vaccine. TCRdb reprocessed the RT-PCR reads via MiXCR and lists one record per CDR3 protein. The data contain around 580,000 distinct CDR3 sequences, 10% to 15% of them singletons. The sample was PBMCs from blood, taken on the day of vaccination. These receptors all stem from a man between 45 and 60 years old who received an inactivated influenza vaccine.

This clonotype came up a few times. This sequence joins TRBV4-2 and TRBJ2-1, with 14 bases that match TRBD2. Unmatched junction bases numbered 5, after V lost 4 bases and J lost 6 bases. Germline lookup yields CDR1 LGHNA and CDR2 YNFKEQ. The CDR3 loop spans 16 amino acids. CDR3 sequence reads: CASSRSGLAGVNEQFF. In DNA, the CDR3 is TGTGCCAGCAGCCGATCGGGACTAGCGGGAGTCAATGAGCAGTTCTTC.

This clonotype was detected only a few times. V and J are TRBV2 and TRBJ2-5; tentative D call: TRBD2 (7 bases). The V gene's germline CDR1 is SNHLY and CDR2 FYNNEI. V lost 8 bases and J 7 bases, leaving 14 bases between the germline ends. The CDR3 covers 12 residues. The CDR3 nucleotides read TGTGCCAGCGCCCCGGGGGGCGGGACCCAGTACTTC. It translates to CASAPGGGTQYF.

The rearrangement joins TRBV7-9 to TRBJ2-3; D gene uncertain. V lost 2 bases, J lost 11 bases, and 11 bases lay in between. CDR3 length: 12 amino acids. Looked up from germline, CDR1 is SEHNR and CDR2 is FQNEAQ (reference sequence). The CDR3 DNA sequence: TGTGCCAGCAGCTTACCCGACTCCCTGCAGTATTTT. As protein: CASSLPDSLQYF.

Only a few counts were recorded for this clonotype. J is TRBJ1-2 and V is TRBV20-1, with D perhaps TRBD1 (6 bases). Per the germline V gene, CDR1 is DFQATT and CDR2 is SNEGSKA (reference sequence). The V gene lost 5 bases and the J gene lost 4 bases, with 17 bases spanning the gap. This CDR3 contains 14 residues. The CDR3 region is CSAPQGGGPYGYTF. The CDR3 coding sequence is TGCAGTGCTCCACAGGGAGGGGGACCCTATGGCTACACCTTC.

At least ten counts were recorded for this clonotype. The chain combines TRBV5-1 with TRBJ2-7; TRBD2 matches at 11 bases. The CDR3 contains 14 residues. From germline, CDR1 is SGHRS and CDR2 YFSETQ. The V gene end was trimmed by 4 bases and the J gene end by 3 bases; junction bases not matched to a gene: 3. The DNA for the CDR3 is TGCGCCAGCAGCATTACTAGCGGGGGCTACGAGCAGTACTTC. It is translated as CASSITSGGYEQYF.

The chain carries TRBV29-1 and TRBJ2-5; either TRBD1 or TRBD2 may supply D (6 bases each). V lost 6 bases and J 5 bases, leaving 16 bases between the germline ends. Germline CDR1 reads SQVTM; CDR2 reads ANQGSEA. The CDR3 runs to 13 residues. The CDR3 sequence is CSVLDGGRETQYF. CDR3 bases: TGCAGCGTCCTGGACGGGGGCCGGGAGACCCAGTACTTC. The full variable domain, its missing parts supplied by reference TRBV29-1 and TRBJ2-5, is SAVISQKPSRDICQRGTSLTIQCQVDSQVTMMFWYRQQPGQSLTLIATANQGSEATYESGFVIDKFPISRPNLTFSTLTVSNMSPEDSSIYLCSVLDGGRETQYFGPGTRLLVL.

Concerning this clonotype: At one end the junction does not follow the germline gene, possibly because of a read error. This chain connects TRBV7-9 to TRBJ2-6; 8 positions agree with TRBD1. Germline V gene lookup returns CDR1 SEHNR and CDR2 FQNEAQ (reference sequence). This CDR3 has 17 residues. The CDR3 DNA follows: TGTGCCAGCAGCAAGGACAGGGAACTCTCTCGGGCCAACGTCCTGACTTTC. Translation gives CASSKDRELSRANVLTF.

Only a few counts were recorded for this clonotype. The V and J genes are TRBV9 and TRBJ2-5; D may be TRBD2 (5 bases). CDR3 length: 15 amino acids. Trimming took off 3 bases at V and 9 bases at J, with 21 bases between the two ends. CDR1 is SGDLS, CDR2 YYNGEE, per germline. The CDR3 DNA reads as TGTGCCAGCAGCGAATCCGCGTGGCAGACGGAGGCCCAGTACTTC. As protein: CASSESAWQTEAQYF.

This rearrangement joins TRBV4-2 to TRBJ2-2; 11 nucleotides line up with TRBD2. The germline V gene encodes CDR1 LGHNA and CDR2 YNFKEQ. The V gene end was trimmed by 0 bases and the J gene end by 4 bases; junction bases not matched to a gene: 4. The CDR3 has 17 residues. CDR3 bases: TGTGCCAGCAGCCAAGATGCACTAGCGGGGGTCACCGGGGAGCTGTTTTTT. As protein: CASSQDALAGVTGELFF.

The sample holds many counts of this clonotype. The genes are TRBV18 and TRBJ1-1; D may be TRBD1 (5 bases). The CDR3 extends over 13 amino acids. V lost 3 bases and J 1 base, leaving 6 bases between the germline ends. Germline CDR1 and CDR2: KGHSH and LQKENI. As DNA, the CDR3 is TGTGCCAGCTCACCGGACAAGAACACTGAAGCTTTCTTT. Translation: CASSPDKNTEAFF.

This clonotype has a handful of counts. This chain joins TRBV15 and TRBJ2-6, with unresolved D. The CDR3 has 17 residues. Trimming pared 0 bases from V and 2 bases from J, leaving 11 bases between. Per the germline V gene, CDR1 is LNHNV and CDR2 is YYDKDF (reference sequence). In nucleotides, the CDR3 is TGTGCCACCAGCAGAGAACAGAGCTTTACTGGGGCCAACGTCCTGACTTTC. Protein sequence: CATSREQSFTGANVLTF.

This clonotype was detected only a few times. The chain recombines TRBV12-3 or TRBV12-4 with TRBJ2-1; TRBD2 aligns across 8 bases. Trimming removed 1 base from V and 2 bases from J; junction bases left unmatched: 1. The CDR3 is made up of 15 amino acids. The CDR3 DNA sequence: TGTGCCAGCAGTTTAGAGGGACTAGCCTACAATGAGCAGTTCTTC. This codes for CASSLEGLAYNEQFF.

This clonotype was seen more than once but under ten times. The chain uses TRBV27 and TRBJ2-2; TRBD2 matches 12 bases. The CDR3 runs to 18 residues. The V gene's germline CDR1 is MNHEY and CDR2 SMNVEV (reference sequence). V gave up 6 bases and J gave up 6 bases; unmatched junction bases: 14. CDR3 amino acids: CASSPGLAGRSRAGELFF. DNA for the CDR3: TGTGCCAGCAGCCCAGGACTAGCGGGAAGGTCTAGGGCCGGGGAGCTGTTTTTT.

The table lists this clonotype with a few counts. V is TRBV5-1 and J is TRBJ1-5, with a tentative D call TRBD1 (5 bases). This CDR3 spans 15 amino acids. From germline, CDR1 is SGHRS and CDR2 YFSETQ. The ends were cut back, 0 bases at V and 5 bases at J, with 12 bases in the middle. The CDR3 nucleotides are TGCGCCAGCAGCTTGGCCGTTGGAGGGGATCAGCCCCAGCATTTT. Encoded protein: CASSLAVGGDQPQHF.

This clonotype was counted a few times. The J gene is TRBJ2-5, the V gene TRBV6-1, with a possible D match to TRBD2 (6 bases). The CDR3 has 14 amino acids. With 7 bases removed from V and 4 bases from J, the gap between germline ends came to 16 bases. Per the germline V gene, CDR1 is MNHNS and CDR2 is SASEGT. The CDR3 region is CASKYTSGGETQYF. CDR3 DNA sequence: TGTGCCAGCAAATACACCTCCGGGGGAGAGACCCAGTACTTC.

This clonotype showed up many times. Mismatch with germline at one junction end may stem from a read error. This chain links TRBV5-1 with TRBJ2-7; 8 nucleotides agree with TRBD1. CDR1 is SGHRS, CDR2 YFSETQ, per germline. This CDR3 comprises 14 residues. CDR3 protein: CASSSGTGVYEQYF. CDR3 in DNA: TGTGCCAGCAGTTCCGGGACAGGAGTGTACGAGCAGTACTTC.

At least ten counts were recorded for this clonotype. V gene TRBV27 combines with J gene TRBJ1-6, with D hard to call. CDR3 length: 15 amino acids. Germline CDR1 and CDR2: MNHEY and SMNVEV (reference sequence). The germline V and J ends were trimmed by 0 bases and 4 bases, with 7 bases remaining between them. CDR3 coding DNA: TGTGCCAGCAGTTTATCACGGGGTTATAATTCACCCCTCCACTTT. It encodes CASSLSRGYNSPLHF.

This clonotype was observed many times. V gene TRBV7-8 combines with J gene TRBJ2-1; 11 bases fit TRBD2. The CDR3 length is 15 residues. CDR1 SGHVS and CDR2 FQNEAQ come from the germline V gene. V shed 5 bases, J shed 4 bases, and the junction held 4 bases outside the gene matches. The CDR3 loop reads CASSPTSGTYNEQFF. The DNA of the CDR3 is TGTGCCAGCAGCCCGACTAGCGGGACATACAATGAGCAGTTCTTC.